This entry concerns a single TCR beta chain. Its target antigen remains unknown. No clone much larger than this one lies a single base away; base qualities are absent. Enrolling through a virtual design, the prospective study's participants ranged in age from roughly 18 to 95 years and lived across some 22 United States geographic areas. Cohort assignment in the prospective study relied on participant-reported clinical history from a screening survey and a study questionnaire. Recovered participants in ImmuneRACE Cohort 3 were defined as having two consecutive negative NP/OP PCR tests, clearance from a healthcare professional, or resolution of symptoms. Each participant in the prospective study had whole blood, serum and a nasopharyngeal or oropharyngeal swab collected by mobile phlebotomists. Over a roughly 2-month period, participants in the prospective study had the option of providing additional blood draws and questionnaires. Blood samples from the prospective study were shipped frozen or at room temperature prior to DNA extraction.

The data were obtained in a study of blood T cell repertoires in COVID-19 (dated by TCRdb to 2018 to 2020). A note on the overall study: The collaborator samples originated in the United States, Italy and Spain and spanned the acute and convalescent phases of COVID-19. The repertoires were released in a freely available public database intended as a resource for research on the immune response to SARS-CoV-2. Samples were obtained from the ongoing ImmuneRACE study (first 160 participants) and from about 1,300 subjects provided by 6 global collaborators. Nearly every sample came with metadata listing a de-identified subject ID, COVID-19 status, age in years and sex. The prospective study material was composed of cDNA or gDNA derived from T cells, B-cell-depleted T cells, or PBMCs. The dataset comprised deeply sampled blood TCRbeta repertoires from subjects exposed to, actively infected with, or recovered from COVID-19. Where available, HLA class I and class II types were taken from metadata supplied by the sample provider and were not determined by assay-based typing.

TCRbeta CDR3 regions were amplified from genomic DNA using the immunoSEQ Assay, a bias-controlled multiplex PCR. As for how the authors treated the data: The number of nucleated cells in each sample was estimated by amplification of reference gene primers within the assay. Sequence reads were collapsed and filtered to measure the absolute abundance of every unique TCRbeta CDR3 rearrangement. For each sample, productive Simpson clonality was calculated by taking the square root of Simpson's diversity index across productive rearrangements. Drawn from immuneACCESS, this table holds only the in-frame rearrangements with V and J called that TCRdb kept. Clones are partly lost; checked studies trace under half to an unresolved V gene and leave the rest unexplained. That table furnishes V, J and clone size, whereas the DNA furnished D and trimming. Present in this sample are 350,000 or so clones, roughly 90% of which were seen just once. Together, the top ten hold approximately 18% of the sample.

V is shortened by 8 bases, J by 4 bases, and the region joining them spans 11 bases. Measured from the cysteine to the phenylalanine, the CDR3 is 12 residues long. Only the CDR3 DNA stays, 36 bases, in frame from base 1. The germline V gene encodes CDR1 MNHEY and CDR2 SVGAGI. Paper-wide results and their limitations: The amount of clinical and demographic metadata varied by source and participant and was provided uncurated.

This receptor chain uses TRBV6-5 and TRBJ1-2; a weak D assignment points to TRBD1 (6 bases agree). Sequencing was performed on PBMCs or T cells enriched from blood (not recorded which). This clonotype was obtained from a woman in her 30s who had recovered from COVID-19. CDR3 loop: CASGTPSYGYTF. The nucleotides read TGTGCCAGCGGGACACCTTCCTATGGCTACACCTTC.